What follows describes a single T cell receptor beta chain. Antigen: not known. These data are taken from a study of beta chain features in type 1 diabetes. Study summary: All of the samples together had 107,917,701 sorted cells examined.

Every single donor gave one heparinised blood draw, and these averaged roughly 0.11 L. All of the isolated RNA was reverse transcribed, so expressed TCRB transcripts were sequenced. Using immunoSEQ multiplex PCR, the repertoire was profiled, and TCRdb retains in-frame clones only, with some absent. The sample shows roughly 240,000 clones, over 12% of them seen only once. Study-wide findings and caveats: Insertions were fewer and deletions more numerous at VDJ junctions in type 1 diabetes patients. Researchers cautioned that cDNA sequencing could over-represent cells with high TCR expression.

Trimming cost V 5 bases and J 0 bases; bases outside gene matches: 9. The CDR3 totals 17 residues. The germline gives CDR1 SEHNR, CDR2 FQNEAQ (reference sequence). V is TRBV7-9 and J is TRBJ2-2; TRBD2 matches 7 bases. The clonotype originates from a woman aged 40-49 years in good health. Sequenced: naive CD4+ T cells from blood. This chain's CDR3 is CASSERLAAANTGELFF. The DNA for the CDR3 is TGTGCCAGCAGCGAACGACTAGCAGCCGCGAACACCGGGGAGCTGTTTTTT.